This T cell receptor beta chain is from a study of T cells after yellow fever vaccination. Study background: Preparing low-cell-number fractions relied on SMART-Seq v4 Ultra Low Input.

Remarks on this clonotype: Antigen unknown.

The study, taken as a whole, reports: Peaking on day 5 versus 15, the secondary response was faster but weaker. A large majority of primary-vaccination clones showed up again after the booster (96% CD4, around 90% CD8).

TCRdb analysed the 5' RACE reads with MiXCR anew, one entry per CDR3 protein. Of around 260,000 distinct CDR3 sequences in the sample, about 5.2% were seen once. This TCR derives from a young man who received the YFV17D yellow fever vaccine. Material: CD4+ T cells sorted from PBMCs, obtained on the day of the yellow fever booster vaccination.

The CDR3 nucleotides read TGTGCCAGCAGCTTGGGGACTGGGGCCCTCCAGATGAACACTGAAGCTTTCTTT. Translating gives CASSLGTGALQMNTEAFF. The J gene is TRBJ1-1, the V gene TRBV5-5, with D perhaps matching TRBD1 (5 bases). CDR1 SGHKS and CDR2 YYEKEE come from the germline V gene (reference sequence). The CDR3 totals 18 residues. V was pared by 0 bases and J by 0 bases, with 18 bases between.